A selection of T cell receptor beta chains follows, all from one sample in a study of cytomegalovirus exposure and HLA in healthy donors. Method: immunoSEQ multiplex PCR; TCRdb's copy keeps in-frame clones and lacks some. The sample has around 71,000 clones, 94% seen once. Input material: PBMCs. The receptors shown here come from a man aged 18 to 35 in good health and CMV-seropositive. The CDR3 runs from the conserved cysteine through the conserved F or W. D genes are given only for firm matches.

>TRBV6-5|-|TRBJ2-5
CASSYDLPETQYF
TGTGCCAGCAGTTACGACTTACCAGAGACCCAGTACTTC
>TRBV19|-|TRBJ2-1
CASSTGTRQFF
TGTGCCAGTAGTACCGGGACTCGGCAGTTCTTC
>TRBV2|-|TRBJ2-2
CATYRLEETGELFF
TGTGCCACGTACAGGTTAGAGGAAACCGGGGAGCTGTTTTTT
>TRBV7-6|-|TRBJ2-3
CASSLSWGGFADTQYF
TGTGCCAGCAGCCTATCTTGGGGGGGCTTCGCAGATACGCAGTATTTT
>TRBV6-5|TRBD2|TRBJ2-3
CASSYLTSGDTQYF
TGTGCCAGCAGTTACTTGACTAGCGGAGATACGCAGTATTTT
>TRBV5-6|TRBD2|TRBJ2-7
CASSLGLAGGYEQYF
TGTGCCAGCAGCTTGGGACTAGCGGGAGGCTACGAGCAGTACTTC
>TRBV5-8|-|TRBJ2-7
CASSLGGVRIIEQYF
TGTGCCAGCAGCTTGGGGGGCGTAAGGATCATCGAGCAGTACTTC
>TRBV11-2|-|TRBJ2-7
CASSLGTGTYEQYF
TGTGCCAGCAGCTTAGGAACAGGGACCTACGAGCAGTACTTC
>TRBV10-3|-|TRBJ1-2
CAISESAGDYGYTF
TGTGCCATCAGTGAGTCCGCAGGGGATTATGGCTACACCTTC
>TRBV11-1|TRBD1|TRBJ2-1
CASSLGGDRGGNEQFF
TGTGCCAGCAGCTTGGGCGGGGACAGGGGGGGCAATGAGCAGTTCTTC
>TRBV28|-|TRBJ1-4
CASSLPGATNEKLFF
TGTGCCAGCAGTTTACCGGGTGCAACTAATGAAAAACTGTTTTTT
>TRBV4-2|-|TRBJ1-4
CASSQGDRTQNEKLFF
TGTGCCAGCAGCCAAGGAGACAGGACTCAAAATGAAAAACTGTTTTTT
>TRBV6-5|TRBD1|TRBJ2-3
CASWDSNTDTQYF
TGTGCCAGCTGGGACAGCAACACAGATACGCAGTATTTT